This entry is about one T cell receptor beta chain. The CDR3 loop spans 14 amino acids. V was clipped by 6 bases and J by 4 bases; unmatched bases: 7. Looked up from germline, CDR1 is SQVTM and CDR2 is ANQGSEA. Measured with immunoSEQ multiplex PCR; TCRdb has only the in-frame clones, and not every one. Altogether more than 25,000 clones are present, about 87% being singletons, with the ten largest covering about 9.5%. The sample comes from a study of T cell changes during pregnancy in multiple sclerosis. The rearrangement uses TRBV29-1 and TRBJ2-4; TRBD1 agrees at 9 bases. The origin of this receptor is a female donor with multiple sclerosis, enrolled in a pregnancy study. Sample: CD8+ T cells from peripheral blood mononuclear cells, taken in the first trimester of pregnancy. The CDR3 protein is CSVDLGQGKNIQYF. CDR3 DNA sequence: TGCAGCGTCGACCTAGGACAGGGGAAAAACATTCAGTACTTC. The full variable domain, completed using reference TRBV29-1 and TRBJ2-4, is SAVISQKPSRDICQRGTSLTIQCQVDSQVTMMFWYRQQPGQSLTLIATANQGSEATYESGFVIDKFPISRPNLTFSTLTVSNMSPEDSSIYLCSVDLGQGKNIQYFGAGTRLSVL.